This is a list of T cell receptor beta chains from one sample in a study of cytomegalovirus exposure and HLA in healthy donors. Profiling relied on immunoSEQ multiplex PCR, and the TCRdb table lists in-frame clones only, not all of them. The data show over 150,000 clones, around 83% seen once. The sequenced sample was PBMCs. The origin of the receptors is a man in his fifties or sixties in good health and CMV-seronegative. CDR3s include the opening cysteine and the closing phenylalanine or tryptophan. D genes are given only for firm matches. Size is omitted from some rows. Given values are once, few, many or a class for expanded clones.

CDR3nt,CDR3aa,j_gene,v_gene,abundance,d_gene
TGCGCCAGCAGGATGGGGGACACCTATAATTCACCCCTCCACTTT,CASRMGDTYNSPLHF,TRBJ1-6,TRBV5-1,NA,NA
TGCGCCAGCAGACCCGGGACAGAGGAAAAACTGTTTTTT,CASRPGTEEKLFF,TRBJ1-4,TRBV4-1,NA,TRBD1
TGTGCCAGCAGTGGCAGTATTAGCAATCAGCCCCAGCATTTT,CASSGSISNQPQHF,TRBJ1-5,TRBV2,NA,NA
TGTGCCAGCAGCCAAGTAGGCGGCAGCACAGATACGCAGTATTTT,CASSQVGGSTDTQYF,TRBJ2-3,TRBV4-2,NA,NA
TGTGCCAGCTCACAACAGGGGGCTAAGCCCTACGAGCAGTACTTC,CASSQQGAKPYEQYF,TRBJ2-7,TRBV18,NA,TRBD1
TGTGCCAGCAGCCCCCGGACTAGCGGCGAGCAGTACTTC,CASSPRTSGEQYF,TRBJ2-7,TRBV7-2,NA,TRBD2
TGCGCCAGCAGCCAAGGGGACCAGGGGTTGAACACTGAAGCTTTCTTT,CASSQGDQGLNTEAFF,TRBJ1-1,TRBV4-3,NA,NA
TGTGCCAGCAGTCCTGACCCGGACAGAAACTATGGCTACACCTTC,CASSPDPDRNYGYTF,TRBJ1-2,TRBV27,NA,NA
TGCGCCAGCAGCCTGACTAGGAACAATGAGCAGTTCTTC,CASSLTRNNEQFF,TRBJ2-1,TRBV4-3,once,NA
TGTGCCAGCAGCTCAGCGGGTCTAGAAAACATTCAGTACTTC,CASSSAGLENIQYF,TRBJ2-4,TRBV7-9,NA,NA
TGTGCCTGGTCGACAGGGAAAGAGACCCAGTACTTC,CAWSTGKETQYF,TRBJ2-5,TRBV30,NA,TRBD1
TGCGCCAGCAGCTTGAGCGGGAGCTACACCTTC,CASSLSGSYTF,TRBJ1-2,TRBV5-1,once,NA
TGTGCCAGCAGAACCGGGACAGGGTTGGCCGAGCAGTACTTC,CASRTGTGLAEQYF,TRBJ2-7,TRBV6-5,NA,TRBD1
TGTGCCAGCAGTGTGGGCAGGGATAGCAATCAGCCCCAGCATTTT,CASSVGRDSNQPQHF,TRBJ1-5,TRBV2,NA,NA
TGTGCCAGCAGCGCCACTAGCAGCCAAGAGACCCAGTACTTC,CASSATSSQETQYF,TRBJ2-5,TRBV7-2,NA,NA
TGTGCCAGCAGCTATACAAATCAGCCCCAGCATTTT,CASSYTNQPQHF,TRBJ1-5,TRBV5-4,NA,NA
TGCGCCAGCAGCCAAGAAGTAGGACTAGTCTCATACGAGCAGTACTTC,CASSQEVGLVSYEQYF,TRBJ2-7,TRBV4-1,once,TRBD2